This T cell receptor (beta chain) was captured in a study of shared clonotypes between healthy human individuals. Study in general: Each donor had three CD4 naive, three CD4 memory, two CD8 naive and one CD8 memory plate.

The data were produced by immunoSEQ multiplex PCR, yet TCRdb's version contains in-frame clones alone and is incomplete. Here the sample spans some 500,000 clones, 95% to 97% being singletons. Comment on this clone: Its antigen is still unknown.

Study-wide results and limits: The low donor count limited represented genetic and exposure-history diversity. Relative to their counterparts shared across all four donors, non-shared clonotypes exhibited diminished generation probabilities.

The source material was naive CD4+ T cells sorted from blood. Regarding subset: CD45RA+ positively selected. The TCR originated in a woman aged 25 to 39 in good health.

The DNA for the CDR3 is TGTGCCAGCAGCTTAACTGGGGCTGGCACTGAAGCTTTCTTT. Translation: CASSLTGAGTEAFF. The chain carries TRBV7-3 and TRBJ1-1; D is possibly TRBD1 (5 bases). CDR3 length equals 14 residues. Trimming left V 0 bases short and J 4 bases short, with 9 bases between. Germline V CDR1 and CDR2: SGHTA, FQGTGA.